A selection of T cell receptor beta chains follows, all from one sample in a study of shared clonotypes between healthy human individuals. Only in-frame clones appear in the TCRdb table, and some are missing; sequencing was by immunoSEQ multiplex PCR. This sample has approximately 720,000 clones, with roughly 70% found just once. Sequencing was performed on memory CD4+ T cells sorted from blood. These receptors all come from a woman aged 25 to 39 in good health. Each CDR3 is given with its conserved first and last residue. The D gene is left open where the match is weak. Size values are once, few and many counts, or a class for expanded clones, and some rows have none.

v_gene: TRBV28
j_gene: TRBJ1-1
abundance: NA
d_gene: TRBD1
CDR3aa: CASSPNRGYSDTEAFF
CDR3nt: TGTGCCAGCAGTCCTAACAGGGGCTATTCGGACACTGAAGCTTTCTTT

v_gene: TRBV10-1
j_gene: TRBJ2-1
abundance: NA
d_gene: TRBD2
CDR3aa: CATSPRIGGGGGEQFF
CDR3nt: TGCGCCACCTCCCCACGTATCGGCGGGGGAGGCGGTGAGCAGTTCTTC

v_gene: TRBV2
j_gene: TRBJ1-2
abundance: NA
d_gene: NA
CDR3aa: CASSIDRFYGYTF
CDR3nt: TGTGCCAGCAGTATAGACAGGTTCTATGGCTACACCTTC

v_gene: TRBV10-3
j_gene: TRBJ1-3
abundance: NA
d_gene: NA
CDR3aa: CAISVGSSGNTIYF
CDR3nt: TGTGCCATCAGTGTGGGTAGCTCTGGAAACACCATATATTTT

v_gene: TRBV9
j_gene: TRBJ1-5
abundance: NA
d_gene: NA
CDR3aa: CARAALGGSNQPQHF
CDR3nt: TGTGCCAGGGCCGCCCTAGGGGGAAGCAATCAGCCCCAGCATTTT

v_gene: TRBV27
j_gene: TRBJ1-2
abundance: NA
d_gene: NA
CDR3aa: CASRFHSTGNDGYTF
CDR3nt: TGTGCCAGCAGATTCCACTCGACGGGAAACGATGGCTACACCTTC

v_gene: TRBV2
j_gene: TRBJ1-5
abundance: few
d_gene: NA
CDR3aa: CASSVMGLNNQPQHF
CDR3nt: TGTGCCAGCAGTGTAATGGGGCTTAACAATCAGCCCCAGCATTTT

v_gene: TRBV27
j_gene: TRBJ1-1
abundance: once
d_gene: NA
CDR3aa: CASRQQGTTGGTEAFF
CDR3nt: TGTGCCAGCAGACAACAAGGGACTACAGGAGGCACTGAAGCTTTCTTT

v_gene: TRBV2
j_gene: TRBJ2-1
abundance: NA
d_gene: NA
CDR3aa: CASSENYYLLWFF
CDR3nt: TGTGCCAGCAGTGAGAACTACTACCTTCTTTGGTTCTTC

v_gene: TRBV2
j_gene: TRBJ2-5
abundance: NA
d_gene: NA
CDR3aa: CASSEAPEKLESQETQYF
CDR3nt: TGTGCCAGCAGTGAAGCGCCGGAGAAGTTGGAGAGCCAAGAGACCCAGTACTTC

v_gene: TRBV11-2
j_gene: TRBJ2-3
abundance: NA
d_gene: NA
CDR3aa: CASNLDRTTDTQYF
CDR3nt: TGTGCCAGCAACCTCGACCGGACGACAGATACGCAGTATTTT

v_gene: TRBV5-6
j_gene: TRBJ1-5
abundance: NA
d_gene: NA
CDR3aa: CASSLRALGDNQPQHF
CDR3nt: TGTGCCAGCAGCTTGAGGGCATTGGGTGACAATCAGCCCCAGCATTTT

v_gene: TRBV6-1
j_gene: TRBJ2-6
abundance: NA
d_gene: TRBD2
CDR3aa: CASSERPSGRAGANVLTF
CDR3nt: TGTGCCAGCAGTGAAAGGCCTAGCGGGAGAGCTGGGGCCAACGTCCTGACTTTC

v_gene: TRBV28
j_gene: TRBJ1-5
abundance: NA
d_gene: NA
CDR3aa: CASSFDSEQPQHF
CDR3nt: TGTGCCAGCAGTTTCGACTCGGAACAGCCCCAGCATTTT

v_gene: TRBV7-6
j_gene: TRBJ2-7
abundance: many
d_gene: NA
CDR3aa: CASSLFPSSSYEQYF
CDR3nt: TGTGCCAGCAGCTTATTCCCATCGAGCTCCTACGAGCAGTACTTC

v_gene: TRBV4-1
j_gene: TRBJ2-1
abundance: NA
d_gene: TRBD2
CDR3aa: CASSQDPSGNGNEQFF
CDR3nt: TGCGCCAGCAGCCAAGATCCTAGCGGGAATGGCAATGAGCAGTTCTTC

v_gene: TRBV19
j_gene: TRBJ1-1
abundance: NA
d_gene: NA
CDR3aa: CASSMLNTEAFF
CDR3nt: TGTGCCAGTAGTATGCTCAACACTGAAGCTTTCTTT

v_gene: TRBV18
j_gene: TRBJ2-2
abundance: NA
d_gene: NA
CDR3aa: CASSPYDTGELFF
CDR3nt: TGTGCCAGCTCACCATACGACACCGGGGAGCTGTTTTTT

v_gene: TRBV7-2
j_gene: TRBJ2-3
abundance: NA
d_gene: TRBD2
CDR3aa: CASSSLAGAPTQYF
CDR3nt: TGTGCCAGCAGCTCACTAGCGGGAGCTCCTACGCAGTATTTT

v_gene: TRBV30
j_gene: TRBJ1-3
abundance: few
d_gene: NA
CDR3aa: CAWGQSGNTIYF
CDR3nt: TGTGCCTGGGGACAATCTGGAAACACCATATATTTT

v_gene: TRBV5-1
j_gene: TRBJ2-3
abundance: NA
d_gene: NA
CDR3aa: CASSFAGTSTDTQYF
CDR3nt: TGCGCCAGCAGCTTTGCGGGGACTAGCACAGATACGCAGTATTTT

v_gene: TRBV27
j_gene: TRBJ1-5
abundance: NA
d_gene: NA
CDR3aa: CASSLLGSGSNQPQHF
CDR3nt: TGTGCCAGCAGTTTATTAGGTTCAGGGAGCAATCAGCCCCAGCATTTT

v_gene: TRBV7-9
j_gene: TRBJ2-3
abundance: NA
d_gene: TRBD2
CDR3aa: CASSEGLAGGTYTQYF
CDR3nt: TGTGCCAGCAGCGAGGGACTAGCGGGAGGCACATATACGCAGTATTTT

v_gene: TRBV2
j_gene: TRBJ1-5
abundance: NA
d_gene: NA
CDR3aa: CASSETASAQPQHF
CDR3nt: TGTGCCAGCAGTGAGACAGCGTCGGCGCAGCCCCAGCATTTT

v_gene: TRBV27
j_gene: TRBJ2-5
abundance: NA
d_gene: NA
CDR3aa: CASPGCGKTQYF
CDR3nt: TGTGCCAGCCCTGGCTGCGGGAAGACCCAGTACTTC

v_gene: TRBV5-1
j_gene: TRBJ2-5
abundance: NA
d_gene: TRBD1
CDR3aa: CASSLVGTAIQETQYF
CDR3nt: TGCGCCAGCAGCTTGGTCGGGACAGCAATCCAAGAGACCCAGTACTTC

v_gene: TRBV28
j_gene: TRBJ1-1
abundance: NA
d_gene: NA
CDR3aa: CASSGGGGTEAFF
CDR3nt: TGTGCCAGCAGTGGGGGGGGAGGGACTGAAGCTTTCTTT

v_gene: TRBV28
j_gene: TRBJ2-7
abundance: NA
d_gene: NA
CDR3aa: CASSLRTTGLFEQYF
CDR3nt: TGTGCCAGCAGTCTCCGTACGACAGGACTTTTTGAGCAGTACTTC

v_gene: TRBV28
j_gene: TRBJ1-6
abundance: once
d_gene: NA
CDR3aa: CASSPWTAQNSPLHF
CDR3nt: TGTGCCAGCAGTCCTTGGACAGCTCAGAATTCACCCCTCCACTTT

v_gene: TRBV18
j_gene: TRBJ1-1
abundance: once
d_gene: NA
CDR3aa: CASSPLDTGRGAFF
CDR3nt: TGTGCCAGCTCACCACTCGATACAGGGCGCGGAGCTTTCTTT

v_gene: TRBV18
j_gene: TRBJ2-7
abundance: NA
d_gene: NA
CDR3aa: CASSPGAGSSYEQYF
CDR3nt: TGTGCCAGCTCACCCGGAGCGGGTAGCTCCTACGAGCAGTACTTC

v_gene: TRBV10-1
j_gene: TRBJ2-1
abundance: NA
d_gene: NA
CDR3aa: CASSPGTYNEQFF
CDR3nt: TGCGCCAGTTCACCTGGGACTTACAATGAGCAGTTCTTC

v_gene: TRBV7-2
j_gene: TRBJ2-2
abundance: many
d_gene: NA
CDR3aa: CASSLKGNTGELFF
CDR3nt: TGTGCCAGCAGCTTAAAGGGGAACACCGGGGAGCTGTTTTTT

v_gene: TRBV5-1
j_gene: TRBJ2-6
abundance: once
d_gene: NA
CDR3aa: CASSSGSGANVLTF
CDR3nt: TGCGCCAGCAGCTCAGGAAGCGGGGCCAACGTCCTGACTTTC

v_gene: TRBV21-1
j_gene: TRBJ2-7
abundance: few
d_gene: NA
CDR3aa: CASSKSQREGYF
CDR3nt: TGTGCCAGCAGCAAATCTCAACGGGAGGGTTACTTC

v_gene: TRBV25-1
j_gene: TRBJ1-1
abundance: many
d_gene: NA
CDR3aa: CASSDPTGEHHTEAFF
CDR3nt: TGTGCCAGCAGTGATCCAACAGGAGAGCACCACACTGAAGCTTTCTTT

v_gene: TRBV27
j_gene: TRBJ2-7
abundance: once
d_gene: TRBD2
CDR3aa: CASSLLSTSGRAYEQYF
CDR3nt: TGTGCCAGCAGTCTTCTTTCGACTAGCGGGAGGGCCTACGAGCAGTACTTC

v_gene: TRBV6-6
j_gene: TRBJ2-1
abundance: NA
d_gene: TRBD2
CDR3aa: CASRQGLVQADNEQFF
CDR3nt: TGTGCCAGCAGACAGGGACTAGTTCAAGCGGACAATGAGCAGTTCTTC

v_gene: TRBV5-4
j_gene: TRBJ2-7
abundance: NA
d_gene: NA
CDR3aa: CASSLGVGRDLYEQYF
CDR3nt: TGTGCCAGCAGCTTGGGGGTGGGGCGGGACCTCTACGAGCAGTACTTC

v_gene: TRBV28
j_gene: TRBJ1-5
abundance: NA
d_gene: NA
CDR3aa: CASSLTEIIYSNQPQHF
CDR3nt: TGTGCCAGCAGTTTAACAGAGATAATATATAGCAATCAGCCCCAGCATTTT

v_gene: TRBV7-8
j_gene: TRBJ1-2
abundance: NA
d_gene: NA
CDR3aa: CASSLRIMEGYTF
CDR3nt: TGTGCCAGCAGCTTACGGATTATGGAGGGCTACACCTTC

v_gene: TRBV7-9
j_gene: TRBJ1-3
abundance: NA
d_gene: TRBD1
CDR3aa: CASSSLDRTSGNTIYF
CDR3nt: TGTGCCAGCAGCTCCTTGGACAGGACCTCTGGAAACACCATATATTTT

v_gene: TRBV5-1
j_gene: TRBJ2-5
abundance: few
d_gene: NA
CDR3aa: CASSLVSGEGETQYF
CDR3nt: TGCGCCAGCAGCTTGGTTTCGGGAGAGGGAGAGACCCAGTACTTC

v_gene: TRBV2
j_gene: TRBJ2-1
abundance: NA
d_gene: TRBD2
CDR3aa: CASSEASGGYNEQFF
CDR3nt: TGTGCCAGCAGTGAGGCTAGCGGGGGCTACAATGAGCAGTTCTTC

v_gene: TRBV28
j_gene: TRBJ2-5
abundance: NA
d_gene: NA
CDR3aa: CASSPVRAIQETQYF
CDR3nt: TGTGCCAGCAGTCCTGTTCGGGCGATCCAAGAGACCCAGTACTTC